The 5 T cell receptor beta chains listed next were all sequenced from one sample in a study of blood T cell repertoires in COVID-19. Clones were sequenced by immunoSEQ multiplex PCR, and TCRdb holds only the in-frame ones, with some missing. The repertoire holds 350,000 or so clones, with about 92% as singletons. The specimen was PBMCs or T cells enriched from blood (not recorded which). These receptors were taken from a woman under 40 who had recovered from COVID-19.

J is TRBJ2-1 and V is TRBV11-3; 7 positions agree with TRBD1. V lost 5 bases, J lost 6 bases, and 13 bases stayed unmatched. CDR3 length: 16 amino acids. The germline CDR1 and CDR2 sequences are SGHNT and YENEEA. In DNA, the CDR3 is TGTGCCAGCAGCCGCGAGACAGGGAGAAATCTCAATGAGCAGTTCTTC. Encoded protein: CASSRETGRNLNEQFF.

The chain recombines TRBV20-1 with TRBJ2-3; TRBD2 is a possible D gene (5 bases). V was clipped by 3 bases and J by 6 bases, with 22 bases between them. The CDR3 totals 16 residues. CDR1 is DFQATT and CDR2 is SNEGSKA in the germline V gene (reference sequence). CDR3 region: CSASPTTGEMADTQYF. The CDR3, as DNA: TGCAGTGCTAGTCCGACGACTGGGGAGATGGCGGATACGCAGTATTTT.

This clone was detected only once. The CDR3 region is CASSLDAGGSNEQFF. CDR3 nucleotides: TGCGCCAGCAGCTTGGATGCGGGGGGGTCAAATGAGCAGTTCTTC. This chain connects TRBV5-1 to TRBJ2-1; 9 bases agree with TRBD2. Germline CDR1 is SGHRS and CDR2 is YFSETQ. The CDR3 is made up of 15 amino acids. V shed 0 bases and J 7 bases; nucleotides not matched to a gene: 5.

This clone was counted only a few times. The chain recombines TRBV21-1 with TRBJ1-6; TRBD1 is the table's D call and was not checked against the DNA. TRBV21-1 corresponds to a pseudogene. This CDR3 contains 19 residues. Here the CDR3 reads CASSKGETGTGNSFSPLHF. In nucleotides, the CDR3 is TGTGCCAGCAGCAAAGGAGAGACCGGGACAGGGAATTCGTTTTCACCCCTCCACTTT.

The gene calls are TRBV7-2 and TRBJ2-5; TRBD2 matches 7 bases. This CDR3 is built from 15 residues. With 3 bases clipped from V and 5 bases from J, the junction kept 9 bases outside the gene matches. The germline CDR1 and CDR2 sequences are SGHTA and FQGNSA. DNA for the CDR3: TGTGCCAGCAGCTTTTTGCGGGGAGGGCGGGAGACCCAGTACTTC. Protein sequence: CASSFLRGGRETQYF.